This entry lists 15 T cell receptor beta chains sequenced from one sample in a study of cytomegalovirus exposure and HLA in healthy donors. Vbeta (60) and Jbeta (13) primers were used in the PCR. Produced via immunoSEQ multiplex PCR; TCRdb's table is partial and in-frame only. The sample consists of 95,000 to 150,000 clones, around 80% of them appearing once. Sequences were obtained from PBMCs. The source of these receptors is a young man in good health and CMV-seropositive.

V is TRBV29-1 and J is TRBJ2-2; 9 nucleotides match TRBD2. After removal of 6 bases from V and 6 bases from J, the junction contained 5 bases not matched to a gene. This CDR3 region has 13 residues. CDR1 and CDR2 (germline): SQVTM, ANQGSEA. The CDR3 reads CSVRGTSSGELFF. The CDR3 DNA sequence: TGCAGCGTACGCGGGACTAGCTCCGGGGAGCTGTTTTTT.

This clone showed up just a few times. The V call is TRBV5-1, the J call TRBJ2-1, with TRBD1 matching 11 bases. Germline loops: CDR1 SGHRS, CDR2 YFSETQ. The V segment lost 4 bases and the J segment 7 bases; nucleotides outside the gene matches: 7. This CDR3 contains 15 residues. CDR3 in DNA: TGCGCCAGCAGCGGACAGGGGGCGCATAATAATGAGCAGTTCTTC. It is translated as CASSGQGAHNNEQFF.

This chain uses TRBV9 with TRBJ2-3, with 7 nucleotides matching TRBD2. This CDR3 is built from 16 residues. Germline CDR1 SGDLS, CDR2 YYNGEE. After removal of 0 bases from V and 6 bases from J, the junction contained 10 bases not matched to a gene. Here the CDR3 reads CASSVGPSGLGDTQYF. The CDR3 DNA is TGTGCCAGCAGCGTAGGGCCTAGCGGACTTGGGGATACGCAGTATTTT. The full variable domain, its missing parts supplied by reference TRBV9 and TRBJ2-3, is DSGVTQTPKHLITATGQRVTLRCSPRSGDLSVYWYQQSLDQGLQFLIQYYNGEERAKGNILERFSAQQFPDLHSELNLSSLELGDSALYFCASSVGPSGLGDTQYFGPGTRLTVL.

V gene TRBV11-2 combines with J gene TRBJ1-1; D is unclear. Germline loops: CDR1 SGHAT, CDR2 FQNNGV. This CDR3 region has 16 residues. Trimming left V 1 base short and J 3 bases short, with 15 bases between. The CDR3 is CASSLAMARRDTEAFF. The CDR3 DNA reads TGTGCCAGCAGCTTAGCTATGGCGCGACGGGACACTGAAGCTTTCTTT. Full variable domain (missing parts from reference TRBV11-2 and TRBJ1-1): EAGVAQSPRYKIIEKRQSVAFWCNPISGHATLYWYQQILGQGPKLLIQFQNNGVVDDSQLPKDRFSAERLKGVDSTLKIQPAKLEDSAVYLCASSLAMARRDTEAFFGQGTRLTVV.

This chain links TRBV5-4 with TRBJ1-1, with D tentatively TRBD1 (5 bases). The CDR3 consists of 15 residues. CDR1 SGHNT and CDR2 YYREEE come from the germline V gene (reference sequence). Trimming pared 0 bases from V and 4 bases from J, leaving 13 bases between. CDR3 nucleotide sequence: TGTGCCAGCAGCTTGGCACCCGACAGTTTCACTGAAGCTTTCTTT. Residues: CASSLAPDSFTEAFF.

V usage is TRBV30 and J usage is TRBJ1-4; D might be TRBD1 (6 bases). The CDR3 loop spans 16 amino acids. Between the trimmed V and J ends, which lost 0 bases and 0 bases, there was a span of 11 bases. CDR1 and CDR2 from the germline V gene are GTSNPN and SVGIG (reference sequence). The CDR3 region is CAWSVKDRSTNEKLFF. CDR3 sequence (DNA): TGTGCCTGGAGTGTAAAGGACAGATCAACTAATGAAAAACTGTTTTTT.

This clone was seen only a few times. The J gene is TRBJ2-3, the V gene TRBV5-1, with 9 positions matching TRBD2. Germline V gives CDR1 SGHRS, CDR2 YFSETQ. This CDR3 has 16 residues. The trim removed 2 bases at V and 4 bases at J, leaving 8 bases unmatched. CDR3 sequence reads: CASSFGTSGFADTQYF. DNA for the CDR3: TGCGCCAGCAGCTTTGGTACTAGCGGGTTCGCAGATACGCAGTATTTT.

The chain uses TRBV9 and TRBJ2-3, with 7 bases matching TRBD2. V gave up 0 bases and J gave up 1 base; unmatched junction bases: 11. The CDR3 contains 18 residues. CDR1 is SGDLS and CDR2 is YYNGEE in the germline V gene. CDR3: CASSVERAGERGTDTQYF. The CDR3 nucleotides are TGTGCCAGCAGCGTAGAGAGGGCGGGAGAAAGGGGCACAGATACGCAGTATTTT.

The chain links TRBV5-1 to TRBJ1-2, with 8 bases aligning to TRBD1. The V and J ends lost 4 bases and 8 bases, in that order; junction bases with no gene match: 13. The germline V gene encodes CDR1 SGHRS and CDR2 YFSETQ. The CDR3 has 15 amino acids. CDR3 nucleotide sequence: TGCGCCAGCAGCGTGACGACACAGGGGGTAGGGGGCTACACCTTC. Its protein product is CASSVTTQGVGGYTF.

The V and J genes are TRBV28 and TRBJ2-7; weak D call: TRBD1 (5 bases). The ends were cut back, 6 bases at V and 5 bases at J, with 23 bases in the middle. Germline V gene lookup returns CDR1 MDHEN and CDR2 SYDVKM. The CDR3 is 16 amino acids. CDR3 region: CASSRYLGQIAHEQYF. CDR3 nucleotides: TGTGCCAGCAGCCGGTACTTGGGGCAAATAGCCCACGAGCAGTACTTC.

The chain links TRBV7-8 to TRBJ2-2, with 7 nucleotides matching TRBD2. V was pared by 7 bases and J by 5 bases, with 10 bases of the junction left unmatched. CDR1 SGHVS and CDR2 FQNEAQ come from the germline V gene. The CDR3 totals 15 residues. The CDR3 DNA reads as TGTGCCAGCACCCTGCAGCGGGGCCGGACCGGGGAGCTGTTTTTT. Its translation is CASTLQRGRTGELFF.

This chain links TRBV6-1 with TRBJ2-7; weak D call: TRBD2 (6 bases). CDR3 length equals 14 residues. Germline-derived CDR1 and CDR2 are MNHNS and SASEGT. Deletions cut 7 bases from V and 0 bases from J, with 13 bases between. CDR3 region: CASTSGGSSYEQYF. As DNA, the CDR3 is TGTGCCAGCACCTCCGGAGGGAGCTCCTACGAGCAGTACTTC.

CDR3 DNA: TGTGCCAGCAGCTTAGGACTAGCGGGCCTAAGCTCCTACAATGAGCAGTTCTTC. It encodes CASSLGLAGLSSYNEQFF. This rearrangement joins TRBV7-9 to TRBJ2-1; TRBD2 matches 10 bases. The germline gives CDR1 SEHNR, CDR2 FQNEAQ (reference sequence). This CDR3 has 18 residues. V trimming: 1 base; J trimming: 0 bases; junction bases outside the gene matches: 6.

The chain recombines TRBV7-8 with TRBJ1-5; possibly TRBD1 for D (5 bases). CDR1 and CDR2 from the germline V gene are SGHVS and FQNEAQ. V was cut by 2 bases and J by 3 bases, with 11 bases left in between. This CDR3 has 15 residues. DNA for the CDR3: TGTGCCAGCAGCTTACTAGGGGCGTTCAATCAGCCCCAGCATTTT. Translated: CASSLLGAFNQPQHF.

The chain recombines TRBV6-5 with TRBJ1-1, with D perhaps matching TRBD1 (5 bases). Germline V gene data show CDR1 as MNHEY and CDR2 as SVGAGI. Trimming left V 7 bases short and J 4 bases short, with 16 bases between. The CDR3 extends over 14 amino acids. The CDR3 loop reads CASNRGSSATEAFF. The CDR3 coding sequence is TGTGCCAGCAATCGGGGGTCGTCGGCCACTGAAGCTTTCTTT.